The next 29 T cell receptor beta chains were all read from a single sample in a study of cytomegalovirus exposure and HLA in healthy donors (dated by TCRdb to about 2017). The receptor library was made with the immunoSEQ multiplex PCR assay. The multiplex PCR relied on a mix of 60 forward primers for TCR Vbeta segments and 13 reverse primers for TCR Jbeta segments. TCRdb's version of the immuneACCESS table is confined to in-frame rearrangements and falls short of the full clone set. An unresolved V gene accounts for under half of the shortfall where checked; the remainder is of unknown origin. The sample has 65,000 to 85,000 clones on record, 77% of them singletons. The top ten constitute roughly 3% of the sample. Sequencing was carried out using PBMCs. The receptors derive from a man in his forties or fifties in good health and CMV-seropositive.

CDR3 in DNA: TGTGCCAGCAGTGAAACCGAACTAGCGGAGATCTCCTACGAGCAGTACTTC. Translation gives CASSETELAEISYEQYF. The chain links TRBV6-1 to TRBJ2-7; 8 nucleotides agree with TRBD2. From germline, CDR1 is MNHNS and CDR2 SASEGT. V was clipped by 2 bases and J by 0 bases; unmatched bases: 9. This CDR3 contains 17 residues.

This clone was observed a few times. The chain is built from TRBV4-2 and TRBJ1-5, with D unresolved. This CDR3 has 13 residues. Germline assignment: CDR1 LGHNA and CDR2 YNFKEQ. V lost 3 bases, J lost 4 bases, and 7 bases lay in between. The CDR3 spells CASSQGGNQPQHF. CDR3 bases: TGTGCCAGCAGCCAGGGAGGGAATCAGCCCCAGCATTTT.

V and J are TRBV5-1 and TRBJ1-1; D might be TRBD1 (6 bases). V gave up 3 bases and J gave up 1 base, with 25 bases separating them. The CDR3 runs to 19 residues. CDR1 and CDR2 from the germline V gene are SGHRS and YFSETQ. The CDR3 is CASSSAEAGAHLGNTEAFF. The DNA of the CDR3 is TGCGCCAGCAGCTCTGCCGAGGCGGGGGCGCATTTGGGGAACACTGAAGCTTTCTTT.

A remark on this clone: Other DNA sequences in the sample encode the same CDR3. V gene TRBV2 combines with J gene TRBJ2-2, with 11 bases identical to TRBD2. Trimming cost V 6 bases and J 5 bases; bases outside gene matches: 5. The CDR3 spans 15 residues. Per the germline V gene, CDR1 is SNHLY and CDR2 is FYNNEI. In DNA form, the CDR3 reads TGTGCCAGCAGAGGTCTAGCGGGAGGTACCGGGGAGCTGTTTTTT. Translated, it gives CASRGLAGGTGELFF.

The rearrangement joins TRBV4-1 to TRBJ1-5, with a weak D call TRBD1 (6 bases). Germline loops: CDR1 MGHRA, CDR2 YSYEKL. CDR3 size: 18 residues. Trimming took off 1 base at V and 3 bases at J, with 19 bases between the two ends. This CDR3 is CASSQVPGWGLNNQPQHF. CDR3 coding DNA: TGCGCCAGCAGCCAAGTTCCCGGTTGGGGGCTGAACAATCAGCCCCAGCATTTT.

V is TRBV5-6 and J is TRBJ2-7; 7 positions agree with TRBD1. CDR1 and CDR2 (germline): SGHDT, YYEEEE. After removal of 3 bases from V and 7 bases from J, the junction contained 13 bases not matched to a gene. The CDR3 sequence is 15 residues long. The CDR3 sequence: CASSWQTGTALEQYF. In nucleotides, the CDR3 is TGTGCCAGCAGCTGGCAAACCGGGACAGCCCTGGAGCAGTACTTC.

The chain is built from TRBV4-3 and TRBJ2-7; perhaps TRBD2 as D (6 bases). This CDR3 contains 15 residues. The ends were cut back, 1 base at V and 3 bases at J, with 13 bases in the middle. Germline V gives CDR1 LGHNA, CDR2 YSLEER. This CDR3 is CASSQVWWGGYEQYF. CDR3 DNA: TGCGCCAGCAGCCAAGTCTGGTGGGGAGGCTACGAGCAGTACTTC.

The chain couples TRBV4-1 to TRBJ2-1; 16 bases line up with TRBD2. The CDR3 length is 21 residues. J gave up 7 bases and V 1 base, and 16 bases lay outside the gene matches. The germline V gene encodes CDR1 MGHRA and CDR2 YSYEKL. In nucleotides, the CDR3 is TGCGCCAGCAGCCAAGTGTTCTTCGGGACTAGCGGGAGGGCCATAGGAAATGAGCAGTTCTTC. It yields the protein CASSQVFFGTSGRAIGNEQFF.

This sequence joins TRBV7-9 and TRBJ1-4; D call uncertain. Trimming removed 4 bases from V and 8 bases from J, with 17 bases in between. This CDR3 spans 15 amino acids. CDR1 SEHNR and CDR2 FQNEAQ come from the germline V gene (reference sequence). CDR3 DNA: TGTGCCAGCAGCTCAACTGGACTAACACACGAAAAACTGTTTTTT. Its translation: CASSSTGLTHEKLFF.

There are a few counts of this clone. This chain links TRBV7-9 with TRBJ2-1, with 7 bases lining up with TRBD2. V shed 3 bases and J 9 bases; nucleotides not matched to a gene: 8. Germline CDR1 and CDR2: SEHNR and FQNEAQ (reference sequence). This CDR3 is built from 14 residues. CDR3 sequence (DNA): TGTGCCAGCAGCTTGAGCGGGAAAAAGGGTGAGCAGTTCTTC. Its translation: CASSLSGKKGEQFF.

The chain links TRBV10-3 to TRBJ2-5, with 9 nucleotides matching TRBD2. V lost 4 bases, J lost 1 base, and 4 bases stayed unmatched. Germline values: CDR1 ENHRY, CDR2 SYGVKD. There are 15 residues in the CDR3. The chain's CDR3 is CAISGAGGLQETQYF. The CDR3 DNA is TGTGCCATCAGTGGAGCGGGAGGCCTCCAAGAGACCCAGTACTTC.

This chain joins TRBV2 and TRBJ1-5; no clear D gene. The CDR3 covers 14 residues. V lost 2 bases and J 5 bases, leaving 10 bases between the germline ends. Germline loops: CDR1 SNHLY, CDR2 FYNNEI. CDR3 sequence (DNA): TGTGCCAGCAGTGAATTAACAGCTGATCAGCCCCAGCATTTT. It codes for CASSELTADQPQHF.

The gene calls are TRBV11-3 and TRBJ2-1, with 10 bases lining up with TRBD2. The CDR3 has 15 amino acids. J gave up 2 bases and V 9 bases, and 7 bases lay outside the gene matches. Germline CDR1 reads SGHNT; CDR2 reads YENEEA. The CDR3 DNA is TGTGCCAGTACTCCTAGCGGGAGTGCCTACAATGAGCAGTTCTTC. It codes for CASTPSGSAYNEQFF.

The table lists this clone with a few counts. V gene TRBV9 combines with J gene TRBJ2-6; TRBD1 agrees at 8 bases. CDR1 and CDR2 (germline): SGDLS, YYNGEE. CDR3 size: 16 residues. The V segment lost 3 bases and the J segment 4 bases; nucleotides outside the gene matches: 6. The CDR3 here is CASSAYQGAGANVLTF. In nucleotides, the CDR3 is TGTGCCAGCAGCGCTTACCAGGGGGCGGGGGCCAACGTCCTGACTTTC.

J is TRBJ1-2 and V is TRBV6-5; D not resolved. Germline CDR1 MNHEY, CDR2 SVGAGI. The ends were cut back, 5 bases at V and 4 bases at J, with 11 bases in the middle. The CDR3 totals 13 residues. CDR3 nucleotides: TGTGCCAGCAGTCAACAGCAGATCTATGGCTACACCTTC. Its translation: CASSQQQIYGYTF.

The chain has TRBV11-2 and TRBJ1-1; 7 bases match TRBD1. V was clipped by 3 bases and J by 2 bases; unmatched bases: 3. There are 14 residues in the CDR3. The germline gives CDR1 SGHAT, CDR2 FQNNGV. CDR3 region: CASSLRDSNTEAFF. The CDR3 coding sequence is TGTGCCAGCAGCTTGCGGGACAGTAACACTGAAGCTTTCTTT.

In nucleotides, the CDR3 is TGTGCCAGTAGTATACGGTCCTCCCCTAACTATGGCTACACCTTC. Protein sequence: CASSIRSSPNYGYTF. The rearrangement uses TRBV19 and TRBJ1-2; D is unresolved. This CDR3 has 15 amino acids. Germline loops: CDR1 LNHDA, CDR2 SQIVND (reference sequence). V was pared by 2 bases and J by 0 bases, with 10 bases between.

The chain carries TRBV7-6 and TRBJ1-4, with TRBD1 matching 11 bases. The V gene's germline CDR1 is SGHVS and CDR2 FNYEAQ. V lost 6 bases and J lost 10; bases outside the gene matches: 10. The CDR3 is made up of 15 amino acids. The CDR3 DNA sequence: TGTGCCAGCAGTCGCGGACAGGGGGCGCTTGGAAAACTGTTTTTT. Its protein is CASSRGQGALGKLFF.

The chain is built from TRBV7-2 and TRBJ2-7; no definite D call. Germline assignment: CDR1 SGHTA and CDR2 FQGNSA. Trimming stripped 4 bases from V and 2 bases from J, with 3 bases between. The CDR3 spans 11 residues. CDR3 sequence: CASSSAYEQYF. The CDR3 nucleotides read TGTGCCAGCAGCTCCGCCTACGAGCAGTACTTC.

This clone was recorded a few times. The rearrangement links TRBV7-9 to TRBJ2-1, with TRBD2 as a possible D gene (5 bases). Germline V gene sequence: CDR1 SEHNR, CDR2 FQNEAQ (reference sequence). V lost 6 bases and J lost 5, with 8 bases in between. The CDR3 length is 12 residues. The CDR3 reads CASRLLDNEQFF. The CDR3 region has the DNA TGTGCCAGCAGGTTACTAGACAATGAGCAGTTCTTC.

This clone has only one observation. The chain couples TRBV2 to TRBJ2-1, with D tentatively TRBD2 (6 bases). Germline assignment: CDR1 SNHLY and CDR2 FYNNEI. V was cut by 6 bases and J by 6 bases, with 9 bases left in between. The CDR3 contains 12 residues. CDR3 sequence: CASRGLLNEQFF. As DNA, the CDR3 is TGTGCCAGCAGGGGACTCCTCAATGAGCAGTTCTTC.

The chain uses TRBV5-4 and TRBJ2-2; tentatively, D is TRBD2 (5 bases). CDR1 and CDR2 from the germline V gene are SGHNT and YYREEE (reference sequence). The CDR3 is made up of 18 amino acids. V gave up 1 base and J gave up 0 bases, with 16 bases separating them. CDR3 protein: CASSLKASVRANTGELFF. In DNA, the CDR3 is TGTGCCAGCAGCTTGAAAGCGTCAGTGAGGGCGAACACCGGGGAGCTGTTTTTT.

This sequence joins TRBV6-6 and TRBJ2-7; 15 bases are shared with TRBD2. With 6 bases clipped from V and 5 bases from J, the junction kept 2 bases outside the gene matches. Germline V CDR1 and CDR2: MNHNY, SVGAGI (reference sequence). The CDR3 is made up of 14 amino acids. The CDR3 region is CASRGLAGGNEQYF. The DNA for the CDR3 is TGTGCCAGCAGAGGACTAGCGGGAGGGAACGAGCAGTACTTC.

The chain recombines TRBV5-5 with TRBJ1-4; D not certain. The CDR3 covers 14 residues. Germline V gene data show CDR1 as SGHKS and CDR2 as YYEKEE (reference sequence). Trimming removed 5 bases from V and 1 base from J, with 9 bases in between. The CDR3 region has the DNA TGTGCCAGCAGATCGGGTGGAACTAATGAAAAACTGTTTTTT. This codes for CASRSGGTNEKLFF.

CDR3 coding DNA: TGTGCCAGCGCGGCGACTAGCGAGGCCTACGAGCAGTACTTC. It encodes CASAATSEAYEQYF. The V call is TRBV6-1, the J call TRBJ2-7; TRBD2 aligns across 8 bases. Germline V gene sequence: CDR1 MNHNS, CDR2 SASEGT. V lost 8 bases, J lost 2 bases, and 8 bases stayed unmatched. The CDR3 runs 14 residues.

This CDR3 reads CASSVEGGSETQYF. The CDR3 nucleotides read TGTGCCAGCAGCGTAGAGGGCGGGAGCGAGACCCAGTACTTC. The rearrangement joins TRBV9 to TRBJ2-5; 7 bases are a match to TRBD2. J was trimmed by 5 bases and V by 0 bases; bases with no gene match: 4. The CDR3 totals 14 residues. The germline gives CDR1 SGDLS, CDR2 YYNGEE.

The gene calls are TRBV14 and TRBJ2-7; 12 bases map to TRBD2. The CDR3 runs 17 residues. The germline V gene encodes CDR1 SGHDN and CDR2 FVKESK. Trimming removed 0 bases from V and 3 bases from J; junction bases left unmatched: 6. CDR3 protein: CASSQEERTSGNYEQYF. The CDR3 region has the DNA TGTGCCAGCAGCCAAGAAGAACGGACTAGCGGGAACTACGAGCAGTACTTC.

This chain uses TRBV9 with TRBJ2-1, with D maybe TRBD2 (5 bases). Germline lookup yields CDR1 SGDLS and CDR2 YYNGEE. CDR3 length: 14 amino acids. V was clipped by 1 base and J by 6 bases, with 11 bases between them. The CDR3 protein is CASSVYTGTNEQFF. The CDR3 bases are TGTGCCAGCAGCGTATATACGGGAACCAATGAGCAGTTCTTC.

V gene TRBV19 combines with J gene TRBJ1-2; D not certain. CDR3 length equals 14 residues. The V end lost 4 bases, the J end lost 3 bases, and 12 bases lay between the germline ends. Germline-derived CDR1 and CDR2 are LNHDA and SQIVND (reference sequence). CDR3 in amino acids: CASSRRESYYGYTF. The CDR3 DNA follows: TGTGCCAGTAGTAGGAGGGAGTCGTACTATGGCTACACCTTC.